These 2 T cell receptor beta chains were sequenced from one sample in a study of Graves' ophthalmopathy and Graves' hyperthyroidism. Beta-chain TCR CDR3 regions were amplified from RNA transcripts. Second-round multiplex PCR came after first-round RT-PCR with HTBI primers. One entry per CDR3 protein results from TCRdb running MiXCR on the multiplex PCR reads. In the table there are a few hundred thousand distinct CDR3 sequences, around 19% of which are singletons. The specimen sequenced was peripheral blood. Source of these receptors: a woman younger than 35 with Graves' ophthalmopathy.

This clonotype was counted at least ten times. The V gene is TRBV9, the J gene TRBJ1-2, with 7 bases aligning to TRBD1. This CDR3 is built from 14 residues. CDR1 and CDR2 from the germline V gene are SGDLS and YYNGEE. The V and J ends lost 4 bases and 6 bases, in that order; junction bases with no gene match: 9. The CDR3 protein is CASSLRTGADGYTF. CDR3 nucleotides: TGTGCCAGCAGCCTGCGGACAGGAGCGGATGGCTACACCTTC.

The CDR3 is CASSSLHSGAYTEAFF. As DNA, the CDR3 is TGTGCCAGCAGTTCCTTACATTCCGGGGCATACACTGAAGCTTTCTTT. V gene TRBV12-3 or TRBV12-4 combines with J gene TRBJ1-1, with D possibly matching TRBD1 (5 bases). V shed 4 bases and J shed 3 bases, with 18 bases lying between them. The CDR3 runs to 16 residues.